Below are 21 T cell receptor beta chains sequenced from a single sample in a study of T-cell memory formation after mild COVID-19. TCRdb independently ran MiXCR on the 5' RACE reads; one entry per CDR3 protein. The profile covers around 49,000 distinct CDR3 sequences, with 25% to 30% appearing a single time and approximately 40% taken by the ten largest. Sequenced sample: PBMCs or a T cell subset sorted from them (not recorded which). The receptors were gathered from a man aged 18 to 35 who had mild COVID-19 (a few samples of this study predate the infection). Cell type and time point are not known.

The rearrangement joins TRBV30 to TRBJ2-2, with D possibly TRBD2 on 5 matching bases. Germline V gene data show CDR1 as GTSNPN and CDR2 as SVGIG (reference sequence). Trimming shortened V by 1 base and J by 5 bases, and 14 bases separated the two germline ends. This CDR3 is built from 15 residues. The CDR3 loop is CAWSGERVRTGELFF. The CDR3 DNA is TGTGCCTGGAGTGGGGAGAGAGTTCGGACCGGGGAGCTGTTTTTT.

The sample holds one count of this clonotype. The V gene is TRBV10-3, the J gene TRBJ2-7; tentatively, D is TRBD1 (6 bases). The CDR3 loop spans 15 amino acids. V lost 0 bases and J lost 2, with 11 bases in between. The germline CDR1 and CDR2 sequences are ENHRY and SYGVKD. CDR3 sequence reads: CAISESGRGAYEQYV. In DNA, the CDR3 is TGTGCCATCAGTGAGTCCGGCAGGGGAGCCTACGAGCAGTACGTC.

This CDR3 is CSVVLGNEQFF. DNA of the CDR3: TGCAGCGTTGTATTGGGCAATGAGCAGTTCTTC. The chain has TRBV29-1 and TRBJ2-1; D remains unclear. The CDR3 consists of 11 residues. The V gene's germline CDR1 is SQVTM and CDR2 ANQGSEA. Trimming stripped 4 bases from V and 6 bases from J, with 7 bases between.

This rearrangement joins TRBV7-9 to TRBJ1-5, with a tentative D call TRBD1 (6 bases). This CDR3 spans 15 amino acids. The germline V gene encodes CDR1 SEHNR and CDR2 FQNEAQ (reference sequence). V was clipped by 4 bases and J by 0 bases, with 10 bases between them. The CDR3 bases are TGTGCCAGCAGCTCCGACAGGATTAGCAATCAGCCCCAGCATTTT. Translation: CASSSDRISNQPQHF.

This clonotype was picked up a small number of times. The CDR3 coding sequence is TGCGCCAGCAGCCAAGGGTTCGGGGGGTACGATACAGATACGCAGTATTTT. The encoded protein is CASSQGFGGYDTDTQYF. V and J are TRBV4-3 and TRBJ2-3; 7 positions agree with TRBD2. V was pared by 1 base and J by 3 bases, with 10 bases of the junction left unmatched. CDR3 length: 17 amino acids. Germline V gives CDR1 LGHNA, CDR2 YSLEER.

This clonotype was counted only a few times. A read error may produce the germline difference seen at one junction end. This chain uses TRBV7-2 with TRBJ1-5; D ambiguous. The V gene's germline CDR1 is SGHTA and CDR2 FQGNSA. CDR3 length: 14 amino acids. The CDR3 loop reads CASSFGPSTQPQHF. Written as DNA, the CDR3 is TGTGCCAGCAGCTTCGGTCCTAGCACTCAGCCCCAGCATTTT.

The genes are TRBV5-1 and TRBJ1-3; no clear D. The CDR3 length is 12 residues. Germline values: CDR1 SGHRS, CDR2 YFSETQ. Trimming pared 4 bases from V and 4 bases from J, leaving 6 bases between. In DNA, the CDR3 is TGCGCCAGCAGCCTGGAGGGAAACACCATATATTTT. Its translation is CASSLEGNTIYF.

The V gene is TRBV5-4, the J gene TRBJ1-2, with 7 bases fitting TRBD1. Trimming removed 4 bases from V and 7 bases from J; junction bases left unmatched: 4. The germline gives CDR1 SGHNT, CDR2 YYREEE (reference sequence). This CDR3 has 12 residues. For the CDR3, the DNA is TGTGCCAGCAGCACACAGGGGAGTGGCTACACCTTC. Encoded protein: CASSTQGSGYTF.

This clonotype was seen more than once but under ten times. The rearrangement uses TRBV5-1 and TRBJ2-7, with D perhaps being TRBD1 or TRBD2 (5 bases each). V lost 4 bases and J 2 bases, leaving 19 bases between the germline ends. CDR1 is SGHRS and CDR2 is YFSETQ in the germline V gene. This CDR3 has 16 residues. CDR3 residues: CASSPGPPTGTYEQYV. For the CDR3, the DNA is TGCGCCAGCAGCCCGGGGCCTCCTACAGGTACCTACGAGCAGTACGTC.

This chain's CDR3 is CASVGQGYEQYV. CDR3 in DNA: TGTGCTAGTGTGGGGCAGGGGTACGAGCAGTACGTC. The chain combines TRBV12-5 with TRBJ2-7; TRBD1 is a possible D gene (6 bases). V was clipped by 7 bases and J by 4 bases, with 11 bases between them. Germline V CDR1 and CDR2: LGHNT, FRNRAP. CDR3 length equals 12 residues.

The chain is built from TRBV6-5 and TRBJ2-2; D perhaps matches TRBD2 (6 bases). The V end was cut by 5 bases, the J end by 4 bases, with 14 bases between. Germline CDR1 MNHEY, CDR2 SVGAGI. The CDR3 covers 15 residues. Here the CDR3 reads CASSPHRGTTGELFF. As DNA, the CDR3 is TGTGCCAGCAGTCCCCACCGGGGGACCACCGGGGAGCTGTTTTTT.

The chain has TRBV4-3 and TRBJ2-2, with a possible D match to TRBD2 (5 bases). This CDR3 contains 16 residues. Trimming stripped 2 bases from V and 1 base from J, with 11 bases between. The germline gives CDR1 LGHNA, CDR2 YSLEER. This CDR3 is CASSQWARENTGELFF. The CDR3 nucleotides read TGCGCCAGCAGCCAATGGGCCCGGGAGAACACCGGGGAGCTGTTTTTT.

This clonotype is judged medium-sized. The rearrangement links TRBV20-1 to TRBJ1-2; 7 bases line up with TRBD1. This CDR3 has 13 amino acids. CDR1 is DFQATT and CDR2 is SNEGSKA in the germline V gene (reference sequence). Trimming cost V 5 bases and J 2 bases; bases outside gene matches: 5. The CDR3 region has the DNA TGCAGTGCTTCCAAGGACAGGAACTATGGCTACACCTTC. This gives the protein CSASKDRNYGYTF.

This chain links TRBV20-1 with TRBJ2-1, with 8 bases fitting TRBD2. The germline CDR1 and CDR2 sequences are DFQATT and SNEGSKA (reference sequence). V was clipped by 0 bases and J by 3 bases; unmatched bases: 4. The CDR3 is 15 residues long. CDR3 region: CSARDERGSYNEQFF. The CDR3 coding sequence is TGCAGTGCTAGAGATGAGCGGGGGAGCTACAATGAGCAGTTCTTC.

In its sample, this clonotype is medium-sized. This chain uses TRBV6-5 with TRBJ2-7, with unresolved D. Trimming left V 4 bases short and J 6 bases short, with 13 bases between. CDR3 length equals 13 residues. Per the germline V gene, CDR1 is MNHEY and CDR2 is SVGAGI. CDR3 sequence: CASSSFPRSEQYV. As DNA, the CDR3 is TGTGCCAGCAGTTCCTTTCCCCGCAGCGAGCAGTACGTC.

CDR3: CASSSTVWGASGELFF. The CDR3 DNA reads as TGTGCCAGCAGCTCTACCGTTTGGGGCGCGAGCGGGGAGCTGTTTTTT. This chain uses TRBV7-3 with TRBJ2-2; TRBD1 is a possible D gene (5 bases). Germline loops: CDR1 SGHTA, CDR2 FQGTGA. CDR3 length: 16 residues. Trimming removed 4 bases from V and 7 bases from J, with 19 bases in between. Based on the CDR3 plus reference TRBV7-3 and TRBJ2-2, the full variable domain is GAGVSQTPSNKVTEKGKYVELRCDPISGHTALYWYRQSLGQGPEFLIYFQGTGAADDSGLPNDRFFAVRPEGSVSTLKIQRTERGDSAVYLCASSSTVWGASGELFFGEGSRLTVL.

The chain links TRBV20-1 to TRBJ2-5; 7 bases fit TRBD1. Germline values: CDR1 DFQATT, CDR2 SNEGSKA (reference sequence). The CDR3 is made up of 10 amino acids. CDR3 sequence (DNA): TGCAGCGACAGGGAAGAGACCCAGTACTTC. Residues: CSDREETQYF.

This rearrangement joins TRBV11-2 to TRBJ1-1; 8 nucleotides agree with TRBD1. There are 17 residues in the CDR3. The trim removed 5 bases at V and 5 bases at J, leaving 16 bases unmatched. Germline loops: CDR1 SGHAT, CDR2 FQNNGV. The CDR3 sequence is CASSTFGDRSGGTEAFF. The CDR3 coding sequence is TGTGCCAGCAGCACGTTTGGGGACAGGTCCGGTGGAACTGAAGCTTTCTTT.

This chain uses TRBV29-1 with TRBJ2-5; 11 nucleotides line up with TRBD1. The CDR3 has 12 residues. Germline trimming cut 4 bases from V and 5 bases from J; bases unmatched to any gene: 0. CDR1 SQVTM and CDR2 ANQGSEA come from the germline V gene. The CDR3, as DNA: TGCAGCGTTGGGACAGGGGGCGAGACCCAGTACTTC. It encodes CSVGTGGETQYF. The full variable domain, in which reference TRBV29-1 and TRBJ2-5 provide the parts outside the CDR3, is SAVISQKPSRDICQRGTSLTIQCQVDSQVTMMFWYRQQPGQSLTLIATANQGSEATYESGFVIDKFPISRPNLTFSTLTVSNMSPEDSSIYLCSVGTGGETQYFGPGTRLLVL.

In this sample, this clonotype turned up a few times. The chain joins TRBV12-3 or TRBV12-4 to TRBJ2-1; D gene unclear. The CDR3 is 11 residues long. Between the trimmed V and J ends, which lost 5 bases and 8 bases, there was a span of 7 bases. CDR3 DNA sequence: TGTGCCAGCAGTGAACCCGATGAGCAGTTCTTC. Protein product: CASSEPDEQFF.

The chain recombines TRBV5-1 with TRBJ1-1; 8 nucleotides agree with TRBD1. The germline CDR1 and CDR2 sequences are SGHRS and YFSETQ. The length of the CDR3 is 14 residues. Trimming at V came to 4 bases and at J to 3 bases, leaving 5 bases not matched to a gene. The CDR3 DNA reads as TGCGCCAGCAGCCCATACAGGGGGGACACTGAAGCTTTCTTT. It translates to CASSPYRGDTEAFF.